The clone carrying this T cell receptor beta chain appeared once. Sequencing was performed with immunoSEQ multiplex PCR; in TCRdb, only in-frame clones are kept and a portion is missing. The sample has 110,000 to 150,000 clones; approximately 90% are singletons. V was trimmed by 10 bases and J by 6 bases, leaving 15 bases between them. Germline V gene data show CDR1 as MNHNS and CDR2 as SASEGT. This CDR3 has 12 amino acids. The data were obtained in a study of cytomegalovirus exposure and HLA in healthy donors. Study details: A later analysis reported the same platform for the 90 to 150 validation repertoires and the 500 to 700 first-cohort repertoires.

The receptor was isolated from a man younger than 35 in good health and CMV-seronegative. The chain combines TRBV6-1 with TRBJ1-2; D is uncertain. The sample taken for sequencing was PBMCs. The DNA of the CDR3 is TGTGCCAACGCCCCACAGCTCGATGGCTACACCTTC. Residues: CANAPQLDGYTF.